The present TCR beta chain was sequenced within a study of T cells in localized non-small cell lung cancer. Study-wide results and caveats: Adjacent lung had a median roughly 50 of the 100 largest tumor clones.

The CDR3 has 14 amino acids. V was pared by 4 bases and J by 7 bases, with 14 bases between. Germline V gene lookup returns CDR1 MNHNS and CDR2 SASEGT. This clone was seen more than once but under ten times. Its antigen remains unidentified. The assay was immunoSEQ multiplex PCR, and TCRdb's table has in-frame clones only and misses some. The profile shows about 56,000 clones, roughly 88% of them singletons. The sequence derives from a woman aged 35-70 years with stage I lung adenocarcinoma. Sequenced here: peripheral blood, sampled before any cancer treatment. The chain is built from TRBV6-1 and TRBJ1-5; TRBD1 is a possible D gene (6 bases). This chain's CDR3 is CASSVQGFGQPQHF. In nucleotides, the CDR3 is TGTGCCAGCAGTGTACAGGGATTCGGACAGCCCCAGCATTTT.